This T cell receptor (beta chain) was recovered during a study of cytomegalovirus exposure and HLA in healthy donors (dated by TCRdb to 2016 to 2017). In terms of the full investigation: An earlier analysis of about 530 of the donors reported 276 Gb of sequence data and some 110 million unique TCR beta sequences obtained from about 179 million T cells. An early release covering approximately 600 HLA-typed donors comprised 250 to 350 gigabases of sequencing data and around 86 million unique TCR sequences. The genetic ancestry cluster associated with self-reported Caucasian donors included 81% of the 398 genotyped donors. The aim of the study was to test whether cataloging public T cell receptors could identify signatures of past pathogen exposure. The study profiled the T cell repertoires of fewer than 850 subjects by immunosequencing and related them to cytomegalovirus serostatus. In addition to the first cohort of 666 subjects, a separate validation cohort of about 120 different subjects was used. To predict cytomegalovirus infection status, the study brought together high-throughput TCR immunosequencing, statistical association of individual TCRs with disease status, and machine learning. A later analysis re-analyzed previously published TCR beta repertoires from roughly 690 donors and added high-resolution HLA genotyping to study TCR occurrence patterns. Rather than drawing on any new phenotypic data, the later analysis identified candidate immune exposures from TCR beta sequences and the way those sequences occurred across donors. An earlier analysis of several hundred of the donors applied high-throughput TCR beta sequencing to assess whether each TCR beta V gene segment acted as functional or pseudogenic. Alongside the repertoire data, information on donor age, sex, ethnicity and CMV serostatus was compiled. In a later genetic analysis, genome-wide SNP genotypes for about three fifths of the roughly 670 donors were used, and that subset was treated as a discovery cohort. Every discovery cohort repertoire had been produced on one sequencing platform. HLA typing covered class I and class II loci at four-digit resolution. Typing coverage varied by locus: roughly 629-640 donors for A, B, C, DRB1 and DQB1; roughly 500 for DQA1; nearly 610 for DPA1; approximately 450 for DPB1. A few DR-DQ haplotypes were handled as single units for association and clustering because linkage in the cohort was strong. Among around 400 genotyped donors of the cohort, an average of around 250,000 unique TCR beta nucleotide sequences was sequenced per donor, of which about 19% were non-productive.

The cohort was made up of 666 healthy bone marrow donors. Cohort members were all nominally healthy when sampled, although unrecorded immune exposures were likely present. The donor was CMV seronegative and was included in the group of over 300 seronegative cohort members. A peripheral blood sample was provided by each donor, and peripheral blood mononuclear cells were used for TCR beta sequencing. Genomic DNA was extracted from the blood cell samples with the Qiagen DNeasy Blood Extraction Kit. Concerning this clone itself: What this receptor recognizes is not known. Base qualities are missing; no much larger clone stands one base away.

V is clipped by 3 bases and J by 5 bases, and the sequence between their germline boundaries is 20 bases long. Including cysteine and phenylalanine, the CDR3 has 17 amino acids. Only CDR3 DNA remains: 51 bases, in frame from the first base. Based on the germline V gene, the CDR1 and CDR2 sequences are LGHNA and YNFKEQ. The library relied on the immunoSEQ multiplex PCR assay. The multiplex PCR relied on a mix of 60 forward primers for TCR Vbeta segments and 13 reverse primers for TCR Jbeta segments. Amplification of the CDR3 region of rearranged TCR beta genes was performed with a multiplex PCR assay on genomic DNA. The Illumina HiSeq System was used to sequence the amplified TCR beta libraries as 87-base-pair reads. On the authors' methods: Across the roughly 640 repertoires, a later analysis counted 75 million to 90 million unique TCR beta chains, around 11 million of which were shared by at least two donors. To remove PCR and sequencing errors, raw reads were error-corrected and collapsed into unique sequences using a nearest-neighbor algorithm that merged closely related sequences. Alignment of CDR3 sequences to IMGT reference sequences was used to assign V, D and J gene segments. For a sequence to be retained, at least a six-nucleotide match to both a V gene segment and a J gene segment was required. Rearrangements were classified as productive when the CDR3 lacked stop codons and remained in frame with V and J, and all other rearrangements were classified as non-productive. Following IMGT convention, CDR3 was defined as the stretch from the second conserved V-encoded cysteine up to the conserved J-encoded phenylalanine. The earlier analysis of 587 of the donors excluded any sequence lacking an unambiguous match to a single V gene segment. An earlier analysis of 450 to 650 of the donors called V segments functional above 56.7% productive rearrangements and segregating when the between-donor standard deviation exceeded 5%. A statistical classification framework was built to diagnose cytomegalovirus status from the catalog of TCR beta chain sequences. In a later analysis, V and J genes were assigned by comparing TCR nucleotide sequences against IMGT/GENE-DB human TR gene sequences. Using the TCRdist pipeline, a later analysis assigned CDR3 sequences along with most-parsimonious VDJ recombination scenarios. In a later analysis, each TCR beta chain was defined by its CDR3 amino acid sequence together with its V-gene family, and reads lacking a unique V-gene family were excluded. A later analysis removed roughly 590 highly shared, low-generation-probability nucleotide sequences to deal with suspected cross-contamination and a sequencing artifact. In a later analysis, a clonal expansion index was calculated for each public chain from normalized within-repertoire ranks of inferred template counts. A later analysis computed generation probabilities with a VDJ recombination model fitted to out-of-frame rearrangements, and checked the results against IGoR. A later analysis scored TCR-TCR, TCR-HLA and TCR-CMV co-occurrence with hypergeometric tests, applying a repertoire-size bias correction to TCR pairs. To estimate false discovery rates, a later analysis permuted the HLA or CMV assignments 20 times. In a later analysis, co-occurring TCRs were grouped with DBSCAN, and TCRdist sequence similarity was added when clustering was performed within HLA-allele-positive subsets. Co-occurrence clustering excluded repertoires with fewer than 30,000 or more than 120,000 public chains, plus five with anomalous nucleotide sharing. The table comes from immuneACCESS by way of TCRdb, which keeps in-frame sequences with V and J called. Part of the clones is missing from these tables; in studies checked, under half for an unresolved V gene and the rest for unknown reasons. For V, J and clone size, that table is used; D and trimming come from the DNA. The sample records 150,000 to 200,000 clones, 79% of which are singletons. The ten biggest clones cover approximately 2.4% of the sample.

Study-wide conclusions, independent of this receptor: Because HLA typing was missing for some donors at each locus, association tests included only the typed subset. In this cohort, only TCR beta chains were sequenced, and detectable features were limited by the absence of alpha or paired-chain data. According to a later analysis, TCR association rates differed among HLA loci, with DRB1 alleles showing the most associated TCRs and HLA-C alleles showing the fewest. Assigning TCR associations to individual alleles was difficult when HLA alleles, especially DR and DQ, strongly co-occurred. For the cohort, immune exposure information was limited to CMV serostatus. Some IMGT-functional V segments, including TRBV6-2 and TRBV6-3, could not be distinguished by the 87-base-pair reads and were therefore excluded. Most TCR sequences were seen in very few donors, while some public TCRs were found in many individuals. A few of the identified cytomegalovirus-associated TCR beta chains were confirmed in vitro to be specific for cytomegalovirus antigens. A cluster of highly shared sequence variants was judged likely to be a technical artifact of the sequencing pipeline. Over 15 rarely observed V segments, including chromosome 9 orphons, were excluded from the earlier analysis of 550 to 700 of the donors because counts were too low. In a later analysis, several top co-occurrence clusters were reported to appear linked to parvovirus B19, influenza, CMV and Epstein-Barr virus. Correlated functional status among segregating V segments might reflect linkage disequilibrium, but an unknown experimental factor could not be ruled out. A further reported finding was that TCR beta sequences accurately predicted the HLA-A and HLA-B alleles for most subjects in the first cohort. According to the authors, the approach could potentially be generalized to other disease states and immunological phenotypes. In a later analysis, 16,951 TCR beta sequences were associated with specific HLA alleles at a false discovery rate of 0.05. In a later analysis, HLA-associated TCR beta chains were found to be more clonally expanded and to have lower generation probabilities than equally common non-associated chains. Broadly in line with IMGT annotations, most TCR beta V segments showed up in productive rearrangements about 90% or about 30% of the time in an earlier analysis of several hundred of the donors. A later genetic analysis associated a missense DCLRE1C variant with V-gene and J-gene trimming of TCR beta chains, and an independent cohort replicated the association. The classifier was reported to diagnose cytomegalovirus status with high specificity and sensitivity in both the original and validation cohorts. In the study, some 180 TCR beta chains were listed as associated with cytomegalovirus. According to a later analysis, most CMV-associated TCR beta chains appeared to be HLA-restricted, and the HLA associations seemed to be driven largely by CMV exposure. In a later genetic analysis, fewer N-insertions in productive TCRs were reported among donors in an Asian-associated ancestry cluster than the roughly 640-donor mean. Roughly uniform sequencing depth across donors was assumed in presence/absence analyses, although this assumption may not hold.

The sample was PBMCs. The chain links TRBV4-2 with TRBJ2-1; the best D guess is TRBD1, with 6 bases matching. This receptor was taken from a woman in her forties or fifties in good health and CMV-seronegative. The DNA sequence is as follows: TGTGCCAGCAGCCACCCCAGCGGACAGAGCCAACACAATGAGCAGTTCTTC. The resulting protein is CASSHPSGQSQHNEQFF.